The sample holds one count of the clone carrying this T cell receptor (beta chain). The record originates from a study of blood T cell repertoires in COVID-19. Trimming took off 4 bases at V and 3 bases at J, with 11 bases between the two ends. This CDR3 region has 13 residues. Germline V gene lookup returns CDR1 SGHNT and CDR2 YYREEE (reference sequence). Generated by immunoSEQ multiplex PCR, the TCRdb table keeps only in-frame clones and is missing some. Of some 200,000 clones listed, around 85% were seen once; the top ten hold approximately 1.2%. The chain couples TRBV5-4 to TRBJ2-7, with D possibly being TRBD1 (6 bases). The specimen was PBMCs or T cells enriched from blood (not recorded which). The sequence was obtained from a middle-aged woman with acute COVID-19. The CDR3: CASSLWTDYEQYF. The CDR3 region has the DNA TGTGCCAGCAGCCTATGGACAGACTACGAGCAGTACTTC.